Sequencing of this T cell receptor beta chain was carried out in a study of early T cells in non-severe SARS-CoV-2 infection. The CDR3 spans 11 residues. Looked up from germline, CDR1 is SGHVS and CDR2 is FQNEAQ. The germline V and J ends were trimmed by 2 bases and 7 bases, with 6 bases remaining between them. TCRdb re-analysed the 5' RACE reads in MiXCR, keeping a single row per CDR3 protein. Of 25,000 to 35,000 distinct CDR3 sequences listed, roughly 5% are singletons. This clonotype was found a few times. The chain uses TRBV7-8 and TRBJ2-7, with D hard to call. Sequencing was performed on whole blood. The sequence was obtained from an adult who was a healthcare worker with PCR-confirmed SARS-CoV-2 infection or an uninfected control (not recorded which). CDR3 amino acids: CASSLSREQYF. The CDR3 region has the DNA TGTGCCAGCAGCTTATCTCGAGAGCAGTACTTC.